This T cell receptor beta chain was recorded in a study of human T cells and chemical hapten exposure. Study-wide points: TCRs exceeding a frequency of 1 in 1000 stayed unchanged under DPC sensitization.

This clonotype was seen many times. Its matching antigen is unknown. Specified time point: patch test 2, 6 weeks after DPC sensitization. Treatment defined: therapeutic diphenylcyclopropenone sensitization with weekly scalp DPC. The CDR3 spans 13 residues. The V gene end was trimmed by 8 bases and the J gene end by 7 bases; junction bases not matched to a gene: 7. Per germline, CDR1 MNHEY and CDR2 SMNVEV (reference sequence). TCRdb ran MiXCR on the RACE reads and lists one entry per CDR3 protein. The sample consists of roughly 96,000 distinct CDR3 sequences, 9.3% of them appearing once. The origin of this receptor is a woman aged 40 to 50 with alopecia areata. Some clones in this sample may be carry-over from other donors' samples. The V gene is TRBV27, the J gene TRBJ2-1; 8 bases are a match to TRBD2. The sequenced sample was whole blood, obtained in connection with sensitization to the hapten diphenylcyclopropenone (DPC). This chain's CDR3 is CASLGLVGNEQFF. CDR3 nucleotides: TGTGCCAGCTTGGGACTAGTTGGGAATGAGCAGTTCTTC.